Listed here are 30 T cell receptor beta chains from one sample, sequenced in a study of control samples from healthy donors and cancer patients (dated by TCRdb to about 2020). To prepare the library, the immunoSEQ multiplex PCR assay was applied. As stored in TCRdb, this immuneACCESS dataset retains in-frame rearrangements with V and J assigned. A fraction of the clones does not appear; measured against another copy, unresolved V genes explain less than half of the discrepancy, and the remainder lacks a known reason. This sample holds 77,000 or so clones; 91% were observed only once. The ten most abundant clones make up about 15% of the sample. Sequencing was done on a sample of blood. These receptors originate from a man under 40 in good health.

The chain carries TRBV5-1 and TRBJ1-2, with a weak D call TRBD1 (6 bases). The length of the CDR3 is 15 residues. CDR1 SGHRS and CDR2 YFSETQ come from the germline V gene. V dropped 4 bases and J dropped 8 bases, with 21 bases sitting between them. CDR3 nucleotides: TGCGCCAGCAGCACCCCGACAGGAGGATCAGGGGGCTACACCTTC. This gives the protein CASSTPTGGSGGYTF.

The J gene is TRBJ2-2, the V gene TRBV12-5, with TRBD2 as a possible D gene (6 bases). This CDR3 spans 13 amino acids. Per the germline V gene, CDR1 is LGHNT and CDR2 is FRNRAP. Between the trimmed V and J ends, which lost 7 bases and 1 base, there was a span of 7 bases. The CDR3 coding sequence is TGTGCTAGTGCGGAGGGGAACACCGGGGAGCTGTTTTTT. It codes for CASAEGNTGELFF.

J is TRBJ2-7 and V is TRBV12-3 or TRBV12-4, with D tentatively TRBD2 (6 bases). This CDR3 contains 13 residues. Between the trimmed V and J ends, which lost 3 bases and 3 bases, there was a span of 9 bases. The CDR3: CASSLGEDYEQYF. The CDR3 nucleotides are TGTGCCAGCAGTTTGGGGGAGGACTACGAGCAGTACTTC.

CDR3 coding DNA: TGCGCCAGCAGCCAAGAGGGGAAAGGCCATGAGCAGTTCTTC. Protein product: CASSQEGKGHEQFF. The chain recombines TRBV4-1 with TRBJ2-1; D is unclear. The CDR3 loop spans 14 amino acids. V was pared by 0 bases and J by 8 bases, with 11 bases between. CDR1 is MGHRA and CDR2 is YSYEKL in the germline V gene.

Regarding this clone: The sample holds other DNA sequences that translate to the same CDR3. This sequence joins TRBV5-1 and TRBJ1-6; 10 nucleotides line up with TRBD1. This CDR3 is built from 14 residues. In germline, CDR1 is SGHRS, CDR2 YFSETQ. The ends lost 5 bases at V and 6 bases at J; junction bases unmatched: 2. The CDR3 DNA reads as TGCGCCAGCAGTAGGGACAGGGGTAATTCACCCCTCCACTTT. This translates into CASSRDRGNSPLHF.

The chain uses TRBV7-3 and TRBJ1-3; 11 bases are shared with TRBD1. The CDR3 covers 16 residues. Germline V gives CDR1 SGHTA, CDR2 FQGTGA. The trim removed 3 bases at V and 2 bases at J, leaving 3 bases unmatched. This CDR3 reads CASSLGQGGTGNTIYF. CDR3 DNA sequence: TGTGCCAGCAGCTTGGGACAGGGGGGAACTGGAAACACCATATATTTT.

The rearrangement uses TRBV2 and TRBJ1-5; D ambiguous. The CDR3 is 15 amino acids. Germline lookup yields CDR1 SNHLY and CDR2 FYNNEI. The V gene lost 3 bases and the J gene lost 3 bases, with 12 bases spanning the gap. CDR3 nucleotides: TGTGCCAGCAGTGAGGGTGTAGCTTACAATCAGCCCCAGCATTTT. This encodes CASSEGVAYNQPQHF.

This chain connects TRBV6-5 to TRBJ1-2; tentative D call: TRBD1 (5 bases). CDR3 length equals 11 residues. CDR1 is MNHEY, CDR2 SVGAGI, per germline. V was shortened by 6 bases and J by 5 bases, with 7 bases between the two germline ends. CDR3 protein: CASRWGYGYTF. CDR3 DNA: TGTGCCAGCAGATGGGGGTATGGCTACACCTTC.

This clone was seen a single time. This chain links TRBV7-9 with TRBJ2-1, with TRBD2 identical over 15 bases. The CDR3 consists of 19 residues. CDR1 and CDR2 from the germline V gene are SEHNR and FQNEAQ (reference sequence). V dropped 1 base and J dropped 10; count of bases not matched to a gene: 14. This CDR3 reads CASSLGWTSGRAPTAEQFF. The CDR3 coding sequence is TGTGCCAGCAGCTTAGGGTGGACTAGCGGGAGGGCCCCTACCGCGGAGCAGTTCTTC.

The gene calls are TRBV29-1 and TRBJ2-7; D remains unclear. Germline CDR1 is SQVTM and CDR2 is ANQGSEA. V lost 4 bases, J lost 0 bases, and 10 bases lay in between. This CDR3 comprises 13 residues. Written as DNA, the CDR3 is TGCAGCGTTGGGAGTAGCTCCTCCTACGAGCAGTACTTC. It specifies CSVGSSSSYEQYF.

V gene TRBV12-3 or TRBV12-4 combines with J gene TRBJ2-1; the match to TRBD2 covers 7 bases. The CDR3 length is 11 residues. Trimming took 5 bases from V and 15 from J; bases not matched to a gene: 7. The CDR3 DNA reads TGTGCCAGCAGTGGGGGGGGACTCCCGTTCTTC. It is translated as CASSGGGLPFF.

The chain joins TRBV28 to TRBJ1-1; the D is unclear. The CDR3 consists of 13 residues. V lost 2 bases, J lost 5 bases, and 9 bases lay in between. The V gene's germline CDR1 is MDHEN and CDR2 SYDVKM. CDR3 sequence: CASSLPRTTEAFF. CDR3 nucleotides: TGTGCCAGCAGTTTACCCAGAACTACTGAAGCTTTCTTT.

This chain connects TRBV7-9 to TRBJ1-1, with no clear D. The V and J ends lost 5 bases and 4 bases respectively, with 11 bases between them. Germline CDR1 SEHNR, CDR2 FQNEAQ (reference sequence). The CDR3 covers 13 residues. CDR3 in DNA: TGTGCCAGCAGCCTGGACCTGAGCACTGAAGCTTTCTTT. Its translation: CASSLDLSTEAFF.

The chain is built from TRBV4-1 and TRBJ2-2; 8 bases fit TRBD1. The CDR3 is 16 residues long. Looked up from germline, CDR1 is MGHRA and CDR2 is YSYEKL. With 3 bases clipped from V and 6 bases from J, the junction kept 9 bases outside the gene matches. In DNA form, the CDR3 reads TGCGCCAGCAGCCACAGGGGGCTCACCAGGGCCGGGGAGCTGTTTTTT. Its translation: CASSHRGLTRAGELFF.

The genes are TRBV11-2 and TRBJ2-2, with 10 nucleotides matching TRBD2. V gave up 4 bases and J gave up 3 bases; unmatched junction bases: 5. CDR3 length equals 16 residues. Germline CDR1 reads SGHAT; CDR2 reads FQNNGV. CDR3 sequence reads: CASSSGLASYTGELFF. The CDR3 bases are TGTGCCAGCAGCTCGGGACTAGCGAGCTACACCGGGGAGCTGTTTTTT. Complete variable domain (other parts from reference TRBV11-2 and TRBJ2-2): EAGVAQSPRYKIIEKRQSVAFWCNPISGHATLYWYQQILGQGPKLLIQFQNNGVVDDSQLPKDRFSAERLKGVDSTLKIQPAKLEDSAVYLCASSSGLASYTGELFFGEGSRLTVL.

This chain links TRBV4-3 with TRBJ2-1; no clear D. The CDR3 extends over 15 amino acids. CDR1 and CDR2 from the germline V gene are LGHNA and YSLEER. The V gene lost 0 bases and the J gene lost 5 bases, with 11 bases spanning the gap. The CDR3 spells CASSQDGAIDNEQFF. CDR3 sequence (DNA): TGCGCCAGCAGCCAAGACGGTGCGATCGACAATGAGCAGTTCTTC.

The V and J genes are TRBV28 and TRBJ2-3, with 7 positions matching TRBD1. The CDR3 totals 16 residues. Per germline, CDR1 MDHEN and CDR2 SYDVKM. Unmatched junction bases numbered 9, after V lost 6 bases and J lost 0 bases. The CDR3 coding sequence is TGTGCCAGCAGACGGGACAGAAATTTTAGCACAGATACGCAGTATTTT. Protein: CASRRDRNFSTDTQYF.

V gene TRBV20-1 combines with J gene TRBJ1-2; D is uncertain. The CDR3 is 9 amino acids. V was pared by 7 bases and J by 8 bases, with 8 bases between. CDR1 and CDR2 (germline): DFQATT, SNEGSKA (reference sequence). The CDR3 is CSVPEGYTF. In nucleotides, the CDR3 is TGCAGTGTCCCGGAAGGCTACACCTTC.

This chain connects TRBV7-6 to TRBJ2-7; 8 bases match TRBD2. The CDR3 totals 16 residues. V lost 2 bases and J lost 5; bases outside the gene matches: 11. CDR1 is SGHVS and CDR2 is FNYEAQ in the germline V gene. The CDR3 loop reads CASSLMVGRGQNEQYF. CDR3 DNA: TGTGCCAGCAGCTTAATGGTCGGGAGGGGTCAAAACGAGCAGTACTTC.

The rearrangement uses TRBV28 and TRBJ2-3; perhaps TRBD1 as D (7 bases). Germline V gene data show CDR1 as MDHEN and CDR2 as SYDVKM. V was clipped by 6 bases and J by 6 bases, with 13 bases between them. CDR3 size: 13 residues. The DNA for the CDR3 is TGTGCCAGCAGGGAGACAGGGAGGGATACGCAGTATTTT. It translates to CASRETGRDTQYF.

The chain is built from TRBV4-2 and TRBJ2-1; D tentatively fits TRBD1 or TRBD2 (6 bases each). V was trimmed by 0 bases and J by 3 bases, leaving 15 bases between them. Germline assignment: CDR1 LGHNA and CDR2 YNFKEQ. The CDR3 contains 17 residues. This chain's CDR3 is CASSQEGGASGYNEQFF. CDR3 nucleotide sequence: TGTGCCAGCAGCCAAGAGGGGGGCGCGTCCGGCTACAATGAGCAGTTCTTC.

This rearrangement joins TRBV14 to TRBJ2-2; D might be TRBD2 (6 bases). Germline CDR1 SGHDN, CDR2 FVKESK. The CDR3 consists of 16 residues. Trimming removed 4 bases from V and 5 bases from J, with 17 bases in between. This CDR3 is CASSLRRGRDTGELFF. The CDR3 coding sequence is TGTGCCAGCAGCCTTCGGCGGGGTAGGGATACCGGGGAGCTGTTTTTT.

This clone was picked up a small number of times. This rearrangement joins TRBV19 to TRBJ1-1; 9 bases align to TRBD1. The CDR3 runs to 13 residues. CDR1 and CDR2 (germline): LNHDA, SQIVND (reference sequence). V dropped 5 bases and J dropped 8; count of bases not matched to a gene: 6. CDR3 loop: CASSLTGGSEAFF. CDR3 bases: TGTGCCAGTAGTCTCACAGGGGGCTCAGAAGCTTTCTTT.

The chain combines TRBV4-2 with TRBJ2-1, with TRBD2 as a possible D gene (6 bases). Trimming removed 0 bases from V and 9 bases from J, with 12 bases in between. The CDR3 loop spans 14 amino acids. Germline CDR1 reads LGHNA; CDR2 reads YNFKEQ. The CDR3 is CASSQESRGGEQFF. The CDR3 bases are TGTGCCAGCAGCCAAGAGAGTCGGGGAGGTGAGCAGTTCTTC.

V gene TRBV10-1 combines with J gene TRBJ1-1; no reliable D call. CDR1 and CDR2 (germline): WNHNN, SYGVQD (reference sequence). The V and J ends lost 5 bases and 1 base respectively, with 14 bases between them. The CDR3 length is 15 residues. This chain's CDR3 is CASSTNSLGNTEAFF. The CDR3 nucleotides read TGCGCCAGCAGTACCAACTCGTTGGGGAACACTGAAGCTTTCTTT.

V and J are TRBV9 and TRBJ2-3; D is perhaps TRBD1 or TRBD2 (6 bases each). In germline, CDR1 is SGDLS, CDR2 YYNGEE. Trimming cost V 0 bases and J 3 bases, with 8 bases left between them. The CDR3 spans 14 residues. Here the CDR3 reads CASSVEGGTDTQYF. The CDR3 coding sequence is TGTGCCAGCAGCGTAGAAGGGGGGACAGATACGCAGTATTTT.

This chain links TRBV24-1 with TRBJ2-5, with 8 bases lining up with TRBD2. With V trimmed by 4 bases and J by 5 bases, 5 bases remained unmatched. Germline assignment: CDR1 KGHDR and CDR2 SFDVKD. CDR3 size: 14 residues. CDR3 sequence: CATSDGRAGETQYF. The CDR3 DNA reads as TGTGCCACCAGTGACGGGAGGGCCGGTGAGACCCAGTACTTC.

The chain recombines TRBV2 with TRBJ1-6; possibly TRBD1 for D (5 bases). This CDR3 has 14 amino acids. V was cut by 6 bases and J by 6 bases, with 12 bases left in between. In germline, CDR1 is SNHLY, CDR2 FYNNEI. The DNA of the CDR3 is TGTGCCAGCAGGGGAACAGGCAGTAATTCACCCCTCCACTTT. Translating it yields CASRGTGSNSPLHF.

This chain links TRBV9 with TRBJ1-1; tentatively, D is TRBD1 (6 bases). The germline V gene encodes CDR1 SGDLS and CDR2 YYNGEE. The CDR3 length is 17 residues. V lost 4 bases to trimming and J lost 2 bases, with 21 bases between them. CDR3 nucleotides: TGTGCCAGCAGCACCGGTACAGGGCGAGGCGGCAACACTGAAGCTTTCTTT. Translation: CASSTGTGRGGNTEAFF.

This chain uses TRBV5-1 with TRBJ2-6, with 8 nucleotides matching TRBD1. CDR1 and CDR2 (germline): SGHRS, YFSETQ. There are 15 residues in the CDR3. The V gene end was trimmed by 4 bases and the J gene end by 3 bases; junction bases not matched to a gene: 3. The CDR3 spells CASSTGGDGANVLTF. The CDR3 nucleotides read TGCGCCAGCAGCACAGGGGGTGATGGGGCCAACGTCCTGACTTTC.